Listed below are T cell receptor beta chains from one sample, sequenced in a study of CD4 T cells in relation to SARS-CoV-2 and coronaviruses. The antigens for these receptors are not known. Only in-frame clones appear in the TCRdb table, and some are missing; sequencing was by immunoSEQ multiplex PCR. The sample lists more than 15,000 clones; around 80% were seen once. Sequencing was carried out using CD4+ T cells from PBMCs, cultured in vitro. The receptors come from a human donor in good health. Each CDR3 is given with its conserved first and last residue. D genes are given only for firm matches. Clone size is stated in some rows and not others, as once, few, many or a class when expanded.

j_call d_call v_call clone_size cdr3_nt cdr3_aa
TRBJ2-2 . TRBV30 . TGTGCCTGGAGTGTCTTGGGCTCGGGCACCGGGGAGCTGTTTTTT CAWSVLGSGTGELFF
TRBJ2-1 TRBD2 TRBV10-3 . TGTGCCATCGGTCGACTAGCGGGAATATACAATGAGCAGTTCTTC CAIGRLAGIYNEQFF
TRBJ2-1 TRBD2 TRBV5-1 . TGCGCCAGCAGCAGCGGACTAGCGGGAGACAATGAGCAGTTCTTC CASSSGLAGDNEQFF
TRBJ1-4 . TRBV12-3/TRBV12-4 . TGTGCCAGCAGTGTGGGGGTTGAAAAACTGTTTTTT CASSVGVEKLFF
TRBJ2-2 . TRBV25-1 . TGTGCCAGCAGAACACCGAACACCGGGGAGCTGTTTTTT CASRTPNTGELFF
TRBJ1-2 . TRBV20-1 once TGCAGTGCTAGAGATGTAAATGGCTACACCTTC CSARDVNGYTF
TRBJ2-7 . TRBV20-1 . TGCAGTGCTAGTGGAGTCGACGAGCAGTACTTC CSASGVDEQYF
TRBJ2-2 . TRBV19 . TGTGCCTCTACAGTTGGGGTCGCCACCGGGGAGCTGTTTTTT CASTVGVATGELFF
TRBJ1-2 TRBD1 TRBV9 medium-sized TGTGCCAGCAACTTAGAGCCGGGACAGAACTATGGCTACACCTTC CASNLEPGQNYGYTF
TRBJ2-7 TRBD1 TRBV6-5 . TGTGCCAGCAGTTACTCGGGACAGGGGTTTTACGAGCAGTACTTC CASSYSGQGFYEQYF
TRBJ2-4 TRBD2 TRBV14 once TGTGCCAGCAGCCAGGGGGGGGGACTTGCCCGGGCCAAAAACATTCAGTACTTC CASSQGGGLARAKNIQYF
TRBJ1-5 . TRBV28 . TGTGCCAGCAGTCAAGGAAGGGAGCCCCAGCATTTT CASSQGREPQHF
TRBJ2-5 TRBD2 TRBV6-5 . TGTGCCAGCAGTTACCGGAGAGCGGGAGAAGAGACCCAGTACTTC CASSYRRAGEETQYF
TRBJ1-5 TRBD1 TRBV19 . TGTGCCAGTAGTATAGCAGGGGGTGGCAATCAGCCCCAGCATTTT CASSIAGGGNQPQHF
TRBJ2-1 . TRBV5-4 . TGTGCCAGCAGCTTGGGAGGAAGCTCCTACAATGAGCAGTTCTTC CASSLGGSSYNEQFF
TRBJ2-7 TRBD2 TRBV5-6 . TGTGCCAGCAGCCTAAGGGGAGGGTCCTACGAGCAGTACTTC CASSLRGGSYEQYF
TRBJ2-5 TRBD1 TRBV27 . TGTGCCAGCAGTCCCACAGGGGGCGACCAAGAGACCCAGTACTTC CASSPTGGDQETQYF
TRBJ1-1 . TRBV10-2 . TGCGCCAGCAGACAGGGCCGGATATTGAACACTGAAGCTTTCTTT CASRQGRILNTEAFF
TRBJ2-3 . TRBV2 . TGTGCCAGCAGTGAAGGGGCTGGGGGGCTCTCCGTCCCAGATACGCAGTATTTT CASSEGAGGLSVPDTQYF
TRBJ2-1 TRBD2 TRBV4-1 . TGCGCCAGCAGCCGTACTAGCGGGAGTTCCTACAATGAGCAGTTCTTC CASSRTSGSSYNEQFF
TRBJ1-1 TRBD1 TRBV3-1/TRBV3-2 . TGTGCCAGCAGCAGACAGGGGGACCTTCAAGCTTTCTTT CASSRQGDLQAFF
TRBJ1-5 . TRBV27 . TGTGCCAGCAGTTTATTCGCGACAGCAGATTTCAGCAATCAGCCCCAGCATTTT CASSLFATADFSNQPQHF
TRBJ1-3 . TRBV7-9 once TGTGCCAGCAGCTTAGTCGAGGAGGGAATCGGAAACACCATATATTTT CASSLVEEGIGNTIYF
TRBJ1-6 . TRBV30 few TGTGCCTGGAGTGAGGGGGGGTCCTTATCACCCCTCCACTTT CAWSEGGSLSPLHF
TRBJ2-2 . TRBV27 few TGTGCCTCCCAGACTAGTGCGGTCGGGGAGCTGTTTTTT CASQTSAVGELFF
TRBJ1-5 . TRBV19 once TGTGCCAGTAGTATAGGCCCGGGTGGGGCCCAGCATTTT CASSIGPGGAQHF
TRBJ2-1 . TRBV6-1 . TGTGCCAGCAGTGAAGGCCTCAGCTCCTACAATGAGCAGTTCTTC CASSEGLSSYNEQFF
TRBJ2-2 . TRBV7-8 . TGTGCCAGCAGGGACCTCGGGAGAGGGGCCGGGGAGCTGTTTTTT CASRDLGRGAGELFF
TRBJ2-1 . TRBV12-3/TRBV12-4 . TGTGCCAGCGGGGCCGGGGCTTATGAGCAGTTCTTC CASGAGAYEQFF
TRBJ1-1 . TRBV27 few TGTGCCAGCACCCGACTAGCGGGGTACACTGAAGCTTTCTTT CASTRLAGYTEAFF
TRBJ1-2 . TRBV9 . TGTGCCAGCAGCCTAACGGAGGGGCGAAACTATGGCTACACCTTC CASSLTEGRNYGYTF
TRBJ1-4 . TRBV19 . TGTGCCATCTCCCGGGACCCTAATGAAAAACTGTTTTTT CAISRDPNEKLFF
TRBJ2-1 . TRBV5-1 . TGCGCCTGCGGGACTTCGACATACAATGAGCAGTTCTTC CACGTSTYNEQFF
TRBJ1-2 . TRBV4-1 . TGCGCCAGCAGCCAAAGTAACCCAGCTAGTGGCTACACCTTC CASSQSNPASGYTF
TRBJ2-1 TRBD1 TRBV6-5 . TGTGCCAGCACCATACAAGGGGCAGGGGGACGTGAGCAGTTCTTC CASTIQGAGGREQFF
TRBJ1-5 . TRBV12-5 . TGTGCTAGTGGTTTGGGAGGCTCTGGCCAGCCCCAGCATTTT CASGLGGSGQPQHF
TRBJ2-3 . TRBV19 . TGTGCCAGTAGTATGGGGAGGATTACAGATACGCAGTATTTT CASSMGRITDTQYF
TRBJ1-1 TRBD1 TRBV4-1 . TGCGCCAGCAGCTACCCCGGGACAGCAAACACTGAAGCTTTCTTT CASSYPGTANTEAFF
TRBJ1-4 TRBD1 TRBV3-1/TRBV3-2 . TGTGCCAGCAGCCAGCAGGGGGCGGATGAAAAACTGTTTTTT CASSQQGADEKLFF
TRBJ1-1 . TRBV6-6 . TGTGCCAGCAGTCCCCGAAGGCAGTATGGGAGGAACACTGAAGCTTTCTTT CASSPRRQYGRNTEAFF
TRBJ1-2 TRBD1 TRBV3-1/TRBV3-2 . TGTGCCAGCAGCCAAGACTCTTCCGGGACAGGGGGAGGCTACACCTTC CASSQDSSGTGGGYTF
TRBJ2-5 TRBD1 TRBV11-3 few TGTGCCAGCAGCTTAGTAGCAGGGGGTTTCCAAGAGACCCAGTACTTC CASSLVAGGFQETQYF